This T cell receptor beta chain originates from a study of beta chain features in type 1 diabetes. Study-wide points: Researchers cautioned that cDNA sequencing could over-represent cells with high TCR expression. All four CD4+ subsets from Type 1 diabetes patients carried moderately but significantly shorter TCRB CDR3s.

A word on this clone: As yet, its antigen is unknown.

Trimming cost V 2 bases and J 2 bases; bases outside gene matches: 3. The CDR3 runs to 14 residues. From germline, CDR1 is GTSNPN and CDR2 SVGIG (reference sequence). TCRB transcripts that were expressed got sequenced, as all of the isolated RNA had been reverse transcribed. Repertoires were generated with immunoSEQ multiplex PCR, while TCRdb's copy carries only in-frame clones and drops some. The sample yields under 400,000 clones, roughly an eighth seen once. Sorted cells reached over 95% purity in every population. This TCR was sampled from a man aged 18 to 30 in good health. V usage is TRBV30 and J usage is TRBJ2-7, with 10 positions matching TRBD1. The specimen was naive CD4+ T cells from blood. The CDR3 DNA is TGTGCCTGGAGTACCGGGACAGGGGCCTACGAGCAGTACTTC. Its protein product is CAWSTGTGAYEQYF.